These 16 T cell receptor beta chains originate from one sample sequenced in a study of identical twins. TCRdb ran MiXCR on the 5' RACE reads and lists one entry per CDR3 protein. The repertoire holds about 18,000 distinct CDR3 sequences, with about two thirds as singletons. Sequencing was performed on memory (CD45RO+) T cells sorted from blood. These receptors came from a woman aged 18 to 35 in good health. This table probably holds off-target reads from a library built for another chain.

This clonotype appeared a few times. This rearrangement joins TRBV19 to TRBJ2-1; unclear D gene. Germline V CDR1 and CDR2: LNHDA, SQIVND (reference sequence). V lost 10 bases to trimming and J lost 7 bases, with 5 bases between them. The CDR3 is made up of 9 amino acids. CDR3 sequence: CAIRNEQFF. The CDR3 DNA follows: TGTGCCATTCGTAATGAGCAGTTCTTC.

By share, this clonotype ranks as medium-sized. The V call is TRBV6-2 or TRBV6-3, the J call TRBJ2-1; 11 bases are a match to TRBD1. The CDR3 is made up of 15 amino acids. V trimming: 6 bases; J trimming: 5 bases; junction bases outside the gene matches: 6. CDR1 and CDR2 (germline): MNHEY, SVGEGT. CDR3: CASRTGTGGHNEQFF. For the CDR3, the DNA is TGTGCCAGCAGAACCGGGACAGGGGGGCACAATGAGCAGTTCTTC.

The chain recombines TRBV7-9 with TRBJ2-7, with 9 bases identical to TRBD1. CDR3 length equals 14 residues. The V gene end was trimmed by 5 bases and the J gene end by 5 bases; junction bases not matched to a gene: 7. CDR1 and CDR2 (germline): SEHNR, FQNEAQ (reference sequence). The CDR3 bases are TGTGCCAGCAGCCGGTCCCGGGACAGGGACGAGCAGTACTTC. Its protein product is CASSRSRDRDEQYF.

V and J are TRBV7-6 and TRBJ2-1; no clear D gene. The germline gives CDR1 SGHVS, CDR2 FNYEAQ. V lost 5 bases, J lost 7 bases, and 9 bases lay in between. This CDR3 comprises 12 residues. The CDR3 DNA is TGTGCCAGCAGCCCGAATATGAATGAGCAGTTCTTC. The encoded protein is CASSPNMNEQFF. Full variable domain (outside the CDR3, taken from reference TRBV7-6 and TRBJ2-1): GAGVSQSPRYKVTKRGQDVALRCDPISGHVSLYWYRQALGQGPEFLTYFNYEAQQDKSGLPNDRFSAERPEGSISTLTIQRTEQRDSAMYRCASSPNMNEQFFGPGTRLTVL.

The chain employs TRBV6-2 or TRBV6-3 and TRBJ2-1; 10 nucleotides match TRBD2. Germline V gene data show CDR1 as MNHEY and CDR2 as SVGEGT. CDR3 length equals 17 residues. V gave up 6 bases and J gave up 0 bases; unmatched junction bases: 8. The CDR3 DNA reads TGTGCCAGCAGGCGGACTAGCGGAACTAGCTCCTACAATGAGCAGTTCTTC. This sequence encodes CASRRTSGTSSYNEQFF.

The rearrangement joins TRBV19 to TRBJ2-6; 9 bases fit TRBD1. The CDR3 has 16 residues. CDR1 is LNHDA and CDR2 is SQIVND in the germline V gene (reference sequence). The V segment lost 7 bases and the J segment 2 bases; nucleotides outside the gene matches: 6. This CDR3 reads CASIRTGAAGANVLTF. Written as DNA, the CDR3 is TGTGCCAGTATTCGGACAGGGGCGGCTGGGGCCAACGTCCTGACTTTC. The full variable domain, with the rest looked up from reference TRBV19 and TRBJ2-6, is DGGITQSPKYLFRKEGQNVTLSCEQNLNHDAMYWYRQDPGQGLRLIYYSQIVNDFQKGDIAEGYSVSREKKESFPLTVTSAQKNPTAFYLCASIRTGAAGANVLTFGAGSRLTVL.

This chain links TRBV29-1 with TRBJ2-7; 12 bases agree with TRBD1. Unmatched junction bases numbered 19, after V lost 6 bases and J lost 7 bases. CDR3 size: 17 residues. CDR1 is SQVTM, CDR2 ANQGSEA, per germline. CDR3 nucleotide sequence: TGCAGCGTCATGGGGGGACAGGGGGCCCTCTACGTTAAGGAGCAGTACTTC. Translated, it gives CSVMGGQGALYVKEQYF.

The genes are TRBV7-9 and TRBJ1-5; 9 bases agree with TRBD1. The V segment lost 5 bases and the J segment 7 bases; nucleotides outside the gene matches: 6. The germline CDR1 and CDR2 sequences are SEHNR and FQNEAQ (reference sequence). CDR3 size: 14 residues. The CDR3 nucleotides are TGTGCCAGCAGCCCCGGGACAGGGAACCAGCCCCAGCATTTT. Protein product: CASSPGTGNQPQHF.

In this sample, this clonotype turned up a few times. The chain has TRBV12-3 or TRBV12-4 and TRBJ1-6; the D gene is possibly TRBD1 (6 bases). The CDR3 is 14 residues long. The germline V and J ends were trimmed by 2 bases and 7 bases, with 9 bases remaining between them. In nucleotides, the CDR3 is TGTGCCAGCAGTTTACAAGGGGGGAATTCACCCCTCCACTTT. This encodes CASSLQGGNSPLHF.

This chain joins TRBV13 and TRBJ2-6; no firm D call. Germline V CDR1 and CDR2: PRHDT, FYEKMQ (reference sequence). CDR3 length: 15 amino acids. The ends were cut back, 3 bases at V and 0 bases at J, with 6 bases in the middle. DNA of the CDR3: TGTGCCAGCAGCTTCAGAATCTCTGGGGCCAACGTCCTGACTTTC. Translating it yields CASSFRISGANVLTF.

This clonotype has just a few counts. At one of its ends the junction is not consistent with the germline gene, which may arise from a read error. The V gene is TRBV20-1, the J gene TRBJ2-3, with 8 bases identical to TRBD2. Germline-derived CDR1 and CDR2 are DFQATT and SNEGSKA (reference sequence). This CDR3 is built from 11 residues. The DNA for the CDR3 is TGCAGTGCTACGTGGGGTAGCGGGGACACCTTT. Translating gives CSATWGSGDTF.

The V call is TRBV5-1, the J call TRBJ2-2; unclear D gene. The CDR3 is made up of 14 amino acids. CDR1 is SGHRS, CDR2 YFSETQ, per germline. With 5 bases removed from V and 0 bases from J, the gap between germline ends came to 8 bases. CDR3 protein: CASSFTANTGELFF. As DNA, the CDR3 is TGCGCCAGCAGTTTCACCGCGAACACCGGGGAGCTGTTTTTT.

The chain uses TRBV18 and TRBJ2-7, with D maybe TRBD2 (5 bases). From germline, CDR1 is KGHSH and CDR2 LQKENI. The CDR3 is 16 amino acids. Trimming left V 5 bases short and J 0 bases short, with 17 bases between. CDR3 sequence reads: CASSAKRALSSYEQYF. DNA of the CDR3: TGTGCCAGCTCAGCCAAGAGGGCCCTGAGCTCCTACGAGCAGTACTTC.

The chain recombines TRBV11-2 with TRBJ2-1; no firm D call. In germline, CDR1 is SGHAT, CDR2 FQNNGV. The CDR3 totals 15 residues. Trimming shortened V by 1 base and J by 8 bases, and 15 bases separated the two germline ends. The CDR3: CASSLAGYAGDEQFF. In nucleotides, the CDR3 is TGTGCCAGCAGCTTAGCCGGGTACGCAGGCGATGAGCAGTTCTTC.

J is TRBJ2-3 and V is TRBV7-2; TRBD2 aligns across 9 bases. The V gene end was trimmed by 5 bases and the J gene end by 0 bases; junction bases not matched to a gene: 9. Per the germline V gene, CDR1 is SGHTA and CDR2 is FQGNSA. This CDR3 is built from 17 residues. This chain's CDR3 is CASSVRRLAGSTDTQYF. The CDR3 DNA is TGTGCCAGCAGCGTTAGACGGCTAGCGGGAAGCACAGATACGCAGTATTTT.

DNA for the CDR3: TGCGCCAGCAGTCGCCGGCGGGTCTGGATATCGGGTTCACCCCTCCACTTT. It translates to CASSRRRVWISGSPLHF. The J gene is TRBJ1-6, the V gene TRBV23-1, with D hard to call. TRBV23-1 counts as an open reading frame of uncertain function. There are 17 residues in the CDR3. Trimming removed 4 bases at V and 9 bases at J, with 22 bases between.